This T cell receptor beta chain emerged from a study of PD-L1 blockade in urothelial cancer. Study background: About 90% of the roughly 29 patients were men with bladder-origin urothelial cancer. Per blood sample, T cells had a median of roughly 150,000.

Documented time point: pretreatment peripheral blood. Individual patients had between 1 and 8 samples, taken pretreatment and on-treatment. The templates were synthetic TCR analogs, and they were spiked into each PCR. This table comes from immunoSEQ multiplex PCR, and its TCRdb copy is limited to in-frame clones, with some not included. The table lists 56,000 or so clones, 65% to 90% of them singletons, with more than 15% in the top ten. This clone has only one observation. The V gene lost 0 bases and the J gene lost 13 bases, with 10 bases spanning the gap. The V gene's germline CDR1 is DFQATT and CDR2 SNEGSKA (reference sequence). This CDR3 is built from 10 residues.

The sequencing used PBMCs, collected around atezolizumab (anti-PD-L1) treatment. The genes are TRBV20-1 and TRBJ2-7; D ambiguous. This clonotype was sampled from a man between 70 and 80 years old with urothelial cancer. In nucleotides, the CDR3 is TGCAGTGCTAGAGAGTTTAGCCAATACTTC. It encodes CSAREFSQYF.